The 24 T cell receptor beta chains below were found in one sample sequenced in a study of shared clonotypes between healthy human individuals. Sequencing was performed with immunoSEQ multiplex PCR; in TCRdb, only in-frame clones are kept and a portion is missing. Of around 2.5 million clones listed, 80% to 95% are singletons. The sequenced material came from naive CD4+ T cells from PBMCs. The subset was: CD45RA+ positively selected. All receptors come from a man between 18 and 35 years old in good health. Some clones in this sample may be carry-over from other donors' samples.

CDR3 in amino acids: CASSRQLDGLGNTIYF. CDR3 in DNA: TGCGCCAGCAGCCGACAACTCGACGGCCTTGGAAACACCATATATTTT. This chain uses TRBV4-1 with TRBJ1-3; D not certain. The CDR3 contains 16 residues. The V gene's germline CDR1 is MGHRA and CDR2 YSYEKL. Between the trimmed V and J ends, which lost 4 bases and 3 bases, there was a span of 16 bases.

The V and J genes are TRBV5-1 and TRBJ1-1; no reliable D call. This CDR3 has 15 amino acids. Germline V gene lookup returns CDR1 SGHRS and CDR2 YFSETQ. Trimming took 1 base from V and 0 from J, leaving 10 bases between them. The CDR3 protein is CASSLIVGMNTEAFF. The DNA of the CDR3 is TGCGCCAGCAGCTTGATCGTGGGCATGAACACTGAAGCTTTCTTT. Using reference TRBV5-1 and TRBJ1-1 for the parts outside the CDR3, the full variable domain is KAGVTQTPRYLIKTRGQQVTLSCSPISGHRSVSWYQQTPGQGLQFLFEYFSETQRNKGNFPGRFSGRQFSNSRSEMNVSTLELGDSALYLCASSLIVGMNTEAFFGQGTRLTVV.

V usage is TRBV7-9 and J usage is TRBJ2-3; 9 nucleotides match TRBD2. Germline V gene sequence: CDR1 SEHNR, CDR2 FQNEAQ (reference sequence). The CDR3 spans 16 residues. J lost 2 bases, V lost 4 bases, and 7 bases had no gene match. The DNA of the CDR3 is TGTGCCAGCAGCTACATAGCGGGAGAGGACACAGATACGCAGTATTTT. This encodes CASSYIAGEDTDTQYF.

The rearrangement links TRBV11-3 to TRBJ1-3; no clear D. Trimming removed 0 bases at V and 3 bases at J, with 3 bases between. Germline values: CDR1 SGHNT, CDR2 YENEEA. This CDR3 region has 13 residues. The CDR3 protein is CASSLDDGNTIYF. Here the CDR3 DNA reads TGTGCCAGCAGCTTAGATGATGGAAACACCATATATTTT.

CDR3 in amino acids: CASSDRGSYNEQFF. The DNA of the CDR3 is TGTGCCAGCAGCGATCGGGGCTCCTACAATGAGCAGTTCTTC. The V and J genes are TRBV14 and TRBJ2-1; D may be TRBD2 (5 bases). Between the trimmed V and J ends, which lost 5 bases and 0 bases, there was a span of 8 bases. The CDR3 runs to 14 residues. CDR1 and CDR2 (germline): SGHDN, FVKESK.

For the CDR3, the DNA is TGTGCCAGCAGAGACCGACCCAGCGGGCAGCAAGAGACCCAGTACTTC. Its protein product is CASRDRPSGQQETQYF. This chain links TRBV6-6 with TRBJ2-5; D is perhaps TRBD2 (6 bases). This CDR3 has 16 residues. Germline V gene lookup returns CDR1 MNHNY and CDR2 SVGAGI (reference sequence). V was pared by 6 bases and J by 2 bases, with 19 bases between.

The V and J genes are TRBV2 and TRBJ2-5; D is uncertain. Germline-derived CDR1 and CDR2 are SNHLY and FYNNEI. V gave up 7 bases and J gave up 5 bases, with 8 bases separating them. The CDR3 is made up of 11 amino acids. Here the CDR3 DNA reads TGTGCCAGCACTGCCGGGGAGACCCAGTACTTC. Protein sequence: CASTAGETQYF.

V usage is TRBV9 and J usage is TRBJ2-1; 8 bases align to TRBD2. The CDR3 has 15 residues. From germline, CDR1 is SGDLS and CDR2 YYNGEE. With V trimmed by 3 bases and J by 12 bases, 14 bases remained unmatched. The CDR3 nucleotides read TGTGCCAGCAGCGACCGTAGCGGGACCGAGGCCGGGCAGTTCTTC. It specifies CASSDRSGTEAGQFF. The full variable domain, with the rest looked up from reference TRBV9 and TRBJ2-1, is DSGVTQTPKHLITATGQRVTLRCSPRSGDLSVYWYQQSLDQGLQFLIQYYNGEERAKGNILERFSAQQFPDLHSELNLSSLELGDSALYFCASSDRSGTEAGQFFGPGTRLTVL.

The chain joins TRBV2 to TRBJ2-7; 7 bases align to TRBD1. The CDR3 totals 14 residues. After removal of 8 bases from V and 3 bases from J, the junction contained 10 bases not matched to a gene. The germline V gene encodes CDR1 SNHLY and CDR2 FYNNEI. This CDR3 reads CASLRQGANYEQYF. The DNA for the CDR3 is TGTGCCAGCCTTCGACAGGGAGCAAACTACGAGCAGTACTTC.

The chain recombines TRBV5-1 with TRBJ2-7, with D perhaps matching TRBD2 (6 bases). Germline V gene data show CDR1 as SGHRS and CDR2 as YFSETQ. The ends were cut back, 0 bases at V and 6 bases at J, with 13 bases in the middle. The CDR3 is 14 amino acids. In DNA, the CDR3 is TGCGCCAGCAGCTTGGCTCTGCGGGGCGGCGAGCAGTACTTC. This translates into CASSLALRGGEQYF.

The chain joins TRBV6-1 to TRBJ2-7; 9 nucleotides line up with TRBD2. With 3 bases clipped from V and 4 bases from J, the junction kept 10 bases outside the gene matches. This CDR3 region has 16 residues. In germline, CDR1 is MNHNS, CDR2 SASEGT. The CDR3 loop is CASSDGGRAVIYEQYF. The DNA of the CDR3 is TGTGCCAGCAGTGACGGCGGGAGGGCCGTTATATACGAGCAGTACTTC.

Comments on this clone: This same CDR3 is encoded by further DNA sequences in the sample. The chain uses TRBV7-2 and TRBJ1-1; possibly TRBD1 for D (5 bases). Trimming removed 3 bases from V and 1 base from J, with 9 bases in between. This CDR3 contains 14 residues. CDR1 SGHTA and CDR2 FQGNSA come from the germline V gene. In DNA, the CDR3 is TGTGCCAGCAGCTTGGCGACAGCGAACACTGAAGCTTTCTTT. Translation: CASSLATANTEAFF.

The chain carries TRBV7-6 and TRBJ2-7; the D gene is possibly TRBD2 (5 bases). Germline V gene sequence: CDR1 SGHVS, CDR2 FNYEAQ. The CDR3 runs 14 residues. The V end lost 1 base, the J end lost 5 bases, and 12 bases lay between the germline ends. The CDR3 region is CASSLGLAGDEQYF. The CDR3 DNA sequence: TGTGCCAGCAGCTTAGGGCTAGCCGGCGACGAGCAGTACTTC.

Here the CDR3 reads CASRLKISNQPQHF. CDR3 sequence (DNA): TGTGCCAGCAGGTTGAAGATTAGCAATCAGCCCCAGCATTTT. This chain links TRBV28 with TRBJ1-5; D gene uncertain. The CDR3 runs 14 residues. Germline V gene lookup returns CDR1 MDHEN and CDR2 SYDVKM. Trimming cost V 6 bases and J 0 bases, with 9 bases left between them.

V is TRBV7-9 and J is TRBJ1-3; D is undetermined. Per germline, CDR1 SEHNR and CDR2 FQNEAQ (reference sequence). The CDR3 is made up of 16 amino acids. V was shortened by 5 bases and J by 0 bases, with 14 bases between the two germline ends. The CDR3 protein is CASSQPTPYSGNTIYF. The CDR3 coding sequence is TGTGCCAGCAGCCAGCCGACACCCTACTCTGGAAACACCATATATTTT.

This chain links TRBV7-9 with TRBJ2-1, with 9 bases that match TRBD2. The CDR3 totals 17 residues. Germline CDR1 SEHNR, CDR2 FQNEAQ (reference sequence). V gave up 0 bases and J gave up 8 bases; unmatched junction bases: 11. CDR3 sequence reads: CASSLAFASGILDEQFF. DNA for the CDR3: TGTGCCAGCAGCTTAGCGTTTGCTAGCGGGATCCTCGATGAGCAGTTCTTC. Complete variable domain (other parts from reference TRBV7-9 and TRBJ2-1): DTGVSQNPRHKITKRGQNVTFRCDPISEHNRLYWYRQTLGQGPEFLTYFQNEAQLEKSRLLSDRFSAERPKGSFSTLEIQRTEQGDSAMYLCASSLAFASGILDEQFFGPGTRLTVL.

The chain employs TRBV28 and TRBJ2-2; D gene uncertain. The CDR3 is made up of 14 amino acids. Trimming took 3 bases from V and 4 from J, leaving 9 bases between them. Germline CDR1 and CDR2: MDHEN and SYDVKM. This chain's CDR3 is CASSLPDITGELFF. The CDR3 DNA reads as TGTGCCAGCAGTTTGCCCGACATCACCGGGGAGCTGTTTTTT. The complete variable domain, with remaining parts taken from reference TRBV28 and TRBJ2-2, reads DVKVTQSSRYLVKRTGEKVFLECVQDMDHENMFWYRQDPGLGLRLIYFSYDVKMKEKGDIPEGYSVSREKKERFSLILESASTNQTSMYLCASSLPDITGELFFGEGSRLTVL.

This clone appeared a single time. This sequence joins TRBV4-3 and TRBJ1-1; D is ambiguous. V was trimmed by 0 bases and J by 6 bases, leaving 14 bases between them. The CDR3 has 15 residues. Germline V gene lookup returns CDR1 LGHNA and CDR2 YSLEER. This CDR3 reads CASSQEESARAEAFF. The CDR3 DNA reads as TGCGCCAGCAGCCAAGAAGAGTCGGCGAGGGCTGAAGCTTTCTTT.

The chain employs TRBV13 and TRBJ1-2; 8 bases map to TRBD1. The CDR3 loop spans 15 amino acids. Germline trimming cut 3 bases from V and 7 bases from J; bases unmatched to any gene: 10. CDR1 and CDR2 (germline): PRHDT, FYEKMQ (reference sequence). CDR3 in amino acids: CASSLRVQGAGGYTF. Written as DNA, the CDR3 is TGTGCCAGCAGCTTGAGGGTTCAGGGGGCTGGTGGCTACACCTTC.

The table lists this clone with a count of one. The CDR3 reads CASSPQGAGDHEQFF. CDR3 bases: TGTGCCAGCAGCCCGCAGGGGGCGGGAGATCATGAGCAGTTCTTC. The chain couples TRBV7-6 to TRBJ2-1, with D perhaps TRBD1 (8 bases). The CDR3 covers 15 residues. Germline V gene sequence: CDR1 SGHVS, CDR2 FNYEAQ. Trimming took 5 bases from V and 8 from J, leaving 19 bases between them.

About this clone: Other DNA sequences in this sample translate to the same CDR3. The CDR3 here is CASRRTGGGYTF. For the CDR3, the DNA is TGTGCCAGCAGGAGGACAGGGGGCGGCTACACCTTC. The chain has TRBV28 and TRBJ1-2, with 11 bases fitting TRBD1. This CDR3 has 12 amino acids. Germline V gene data show CDR1 as MDHEN and CDR2 as SYDVKM. V trimming: 6 bases; J trimming: 8 bases; junction bases outside the gene matches: 2.

CDR3 coding DNA: TGTGCCAGCAGCCGGGACAGGGGAAGCAATCAGCCCCAGCATTTT. Protein product: CASSRDRGSNQPQHF. The V call is TRBV7-9, the J call TRBJ1-5; TRBD1 aligns across 10 bases. There are 15 residues in the CDR3. Germline trimming cut 5 bases from V and 1 base from J; bases unmatched to any gene: 2. CDR1 is SEHNR, CDR2 FQNEAQ, per germline (reference sequence).

Worth noting for this clone: The same CDR3 also results from other DNA sequences found in this sample. The chain links TRBV28 to TRBJ2-5; possibly TRBD1 for D (6 bases). From germline, CDR1 is MDHEN and CDR2 SYDVKM. The CDR3 consists of 14 residues. V lost 5 bases and J 1 base, leaving 11 bases between the germline ends. The DNA of the CDR3 is TGTGCCAGCAGTCCAACAGGGCCCCAAGAGACCCAGTACTTC. This gives the protein CASSPTGPQETQYF.

This sequence joins TRBV7-3 and TRBJ2-1; possibly TRBD1 for D (6 bases). Per germline, CDR1 SGHTA and CDR2 FQGTGA. Trimming cost V 2 bases and J 7 bases, with 12 bases left between them. This CDR3 contains 14 residues. CDR3 residues: CASSLVPRGNEQFF. The CDR3 coding sequence is TGTGCCAGCAGCTTAGTGCCTAGGGGGAATGAGCAGTTCTTC.